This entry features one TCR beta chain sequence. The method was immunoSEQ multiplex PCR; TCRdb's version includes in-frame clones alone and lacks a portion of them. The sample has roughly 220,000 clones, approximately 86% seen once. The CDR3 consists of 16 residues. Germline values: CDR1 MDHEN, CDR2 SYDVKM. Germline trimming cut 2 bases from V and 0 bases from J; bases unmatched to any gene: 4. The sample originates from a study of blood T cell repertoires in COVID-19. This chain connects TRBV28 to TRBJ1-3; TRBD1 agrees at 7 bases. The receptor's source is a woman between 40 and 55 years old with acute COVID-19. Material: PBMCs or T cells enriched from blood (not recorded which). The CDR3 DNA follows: TGTGCCAGCAGTTTAGACGGGACAGCCTCTGGAAACACCATATATTTT. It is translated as CASSLDGTASGNTIYF.